The 19 T cell receptor beta chains presented below share a single source sample, sequenced in a study of identical twins. TCRdb used MiXCR to reprocess the 5' RACE reads, holding one entry per CDR3 protein. The table includes 1.5 million to 2 million distinct CDR3 sequences, under 35% detected once. Source material: cord blood. All receptors come from a newborn girl in good health.

With respect to this clonotype: No conserved phenylalanine or tryptophan ends this CDR3, so it is likely a read error. The chain has TRBV20-1 and TRBJ1-2, with D hard to call. The CDR3 is 15 residues long. The germline gives CDR1 DFQATT, CDR2 SNEGSKA (reference sequence). V was pared by 0 bases and J by 5 bases, with 16 bases between. The CDR3 region has the DNA TGCAGTGCTAGAGAAGGACCCAGGTCAGGTTATGGCTACACCTTA. Translated: CSAREGPRSGYGYTL.

The chain uses TRBV20-1 and TRBJ2-4; a possible D gene is TRBD1 (5 bases). The J call is doubtful: the DNA matches TRBJ2-7 better. CDR1 and CDR2 from the germline V gene are DFQATT and SNEGSKA (reference sequence). The CDR3 is made up of 12 amino acids. In nucleotides, the CDR3 is TGCAGTGCAAGGACACCCTGGGACGAGCAGTACTTC. Residues: CSARTPWDEQYF.

Comment on this clonotype: A much larger clone lies one base from this, so it may be a read error. The chain is built from TRBV28 and TRBJ2-7; D gene ambiguous. The V end lost 8 bases, the J end lost 9 bases, and 14 bases lay between the germline ends. The CDR3 sequence is 11 residues long. Germline V gene sequence: CDR1 MDHEN, CDR2 SYDVKM. The CDR3 is CASGPRVGQYF. The CDR3 DNA sequence: TGTGCCAGCGGCCCTCGGGTGGGGCAGTACTTC.

The rearrangement uses TRBV3-1 and TRBJ2-1; the match to TRBD1 covers 8 bases. Germline loops: CDR1 LGHDT, CDR2 YNNKEL (reference sequence). J was trimmed by 1 base and V by 5 bases; bases with no gene match: 4. This CDR3 region has 15 residues. For the CDR3, the DNA is TGTGCCAGCAGCAAAGGGACAGGTTCCTACAATGAGCAGTTCTTC. This gives the protein CASSKGTGSYNEQFF.

The chain employs TRBV9 and TRBJ1-4, with a weak D call TRBD1 (5 bases). This CDR3 is 15 amino acids long. V lost 3 bases, J lost 8 bases, and 17 bases lay in between. Germline CDR1 is SGDLS and CDR2 is YYNGEE. CDR3 loop: CASSGAQGIGEKLFF. CDR3 nucleotide sequence: TGTGCCAGCAGCGGAGCTCAGGGAATAGGGGAAAAACTGTTTTTT.

This clonotype was recorded a few times. The V call is TRBV6-1, the J call TRBJ1-2, with D uncertain. The length of the CDR3 is 14 residues. The V and J ends lost 1 base and 7 bases respectively, with 13 bases between them. Germline lookup yields CDR1 MNHNS and CDR2 SASEGT. CDR3 DNA sequence: TGTGCCAGCAGTGAAGTGGAAGGCGGAGTTGGCTACACCTTC. It codes for CASSEVEGGVGYTF.

CDR3 sequence (DNA): TGCAGTGCTTCGAACCCGGGACAGCCTTTCGGGCAGCCCCAGCATTTT. It encodes CSASNPGQPFGQPQHF. V is TRBV20-1 and J is TRBJ1-5; 7 bases line up with TRBD1. Germline V gene data show CDR1 as DFQATT and CDR2 as SNEGSKA (reference sequence). Trimming cost V 5 bases and J 7 bases; bases outside gene matches: 17. The CDR3 loop spans 16 amino acids.

The rearrangement uses TRBV20-1 and TRBJ2-7, with 10 bases identical to TRBD2. V trimming: 2 bases; J trimming: 3 bases; junction bases outside the gene matches: 4. The CDR3 runs to 14 residues. CDR1 and CDR2 (germline): DFQATT, SNEGSKA (reference sequence). The CDR3 is CSARITSGIYEQYF. CDR3 nucleotide sequence: TGCAGTGCTAGAATTACTAGCGGGATCTACGAGCAGTACTTC.

The J gene is TRBJ2-7, the V gene TRBV28; TRBD2 matches 10 bases. The CDR3 length is 16 residues. Trimming cost V 7 bases and J 4 bases; bases outside gene matches: 13. CDR1 and CDR2 (germline): MDHEN, SYDVKM. The CDR3 loop is CASTGGLLAGRYEQYF. For the CDR3, the DNA is TGTGCCAGCACCGGAGGATTACTAGCGGGAAGGTACGAGCAGTACTTC.

This rearrangement joins TRBV27 to TRBJ1-5; D is possibly TRBD1 (5 bases). This CDR3 is 15 amino acids long. Germline V lookup: CDR1 MNHEY, CDR2 SMNVEV (reference sequence). Trimming pared 2 bases from V and 6 bases from J, leaving 14 bases between. The CDR3 nucleotides read TGTGCCAGCAGTTTACTCGGGGCGCGGGGTCAGCCCCAGCATTTT. Translating gives CASSLLGARGQPQHF.

J is TRBJ2-5 and V is TRBV5-1; 7 bases fit TRBD2. The CDR3 contains 16 residues. After removal of 0 bases from V and 0 bases from J, the junction contained 5 bases not matched to a gene. Germline-derived CDR1 and CDR2 are SGHRS and YFSETQ. CDR3: CASSLASGPYQETQYF. The CDR3 coding sequence is TGCGCCAGCAGCTTGGCTAGCGGCCCGTACCAAGAGACCCAGTACTTC.

This sequence joins TRBV7-9 and TRBJ2-1; possible D gene TRBD1, 5 bases. V lost 2 bases and J 1 base, leaving 15 bases between the germline ends. CDR3 length equals 17 residues. Germline lookup yields CDR1 SEHNR and CDR2 FQNEAQ (reference sequence). CDR3 coding DNA: TGTGCCAGCAGCTTAAAAGGGGCACTAAGGTCCTACAATGAGCAGTTCTTC. It is translated as CASSLKGALRSYNEQFF. The entire variable domain, with the rest obtained from reference TRBV7-9 and TRBJ2-1, is as follows: DTGVSQNPRHKITKRGQNVTFRCDPISEHNRLYWYRQTLGQGPEFLTYFQNEAQLEKSRLLSDRFSAERPKGSFSTLEIQRTEQGDSAMYLCASSLKGALRSYNEQFFGPGTRLTVL.

This clonotype was seen many times. This sequence joins TRBV10-3 and TRBJ2-3; D may be TRBD2 (5 bases). The V end lost 3 bases, the J end lost 2 bases, and 15 bases lay between the germline ends. Germline lookup yields CDR1 ENHRY and CDR2 SYGVKD. This CDR3 is built from 16 residues. CDR3 bases: TGTGCCATCAGTGATATCGGGGAAACCCCCACAGATACGCAGTATTTT. This codes for CAISDIGETPTDTQYF.

This clonotype has more than one count but fewer than ten. The rearrangement uses TRBV15 and TRBJ1-2; 8 nucleotides agree with TRBD1. The CDR3 is 14 amino acids. Germline values: CDR1 LNHNV, CDR2 YYDKDF (reference sequence). V shed 8 bases and J 4 bases; nucleotides not matched to a gene: 9. The DNA for the CDR3 is TGTGCCACCCGGAGGGACAGGATAGCCTATGGCTACACCTTC. Its translation: CATRRDRIAYGYTF.

The sample holds a few counts of this clonotype. One end of the junction is discordant with germline, which a read error may explain. This chain joins TRBV7-9 and TRBJ1-1; 10 bases are shared with TRBD1. Germline loops: CDR1 SEHNR, CDR2 FQNEAQ (reference sequence). CDR3 length: 15 amino acids. The CDR3 region is CASTLLGTGDTEAFF. The DNA of the CDR3 is TGTGCCAGCACCTTACTAGGGACAGGGGACACTGAAGCTTTCTTT.

This rearrangement joins TRBV5-1 to TRBJ2-5; 9 bases match TRBD2. Germline CDR1 is SGHRS and CDR2 is YFSETQ. The CDR3 is 15 amino acids. J was trimmed by 5 bases and V by 9 bases; bases with no gene match: 14. CDR3: CATTKLAGDSETQYF. Written as DNA, the CDR3 is TGCGCCACCACAAAACTAGCGGGTGATAGCGAGACCCAGTACTTC.

This clonotype came up a few times. V and J are TRBV29-1 and TRBJ2-3, with 9 bases fitting TRBD2. The length of the CDR3 is 13 residues. Germline V gives CDR1 SQVTM, CDR2 ANQGSEA. The V segment lost 3 bases and the J segment 7 bases; nucleotides outside the gene matches: 5. The CDR3 is CSVDSAGGYTQYF. CDR3 nucleotides: TGCAGCGTTGATTCAGCGGGGGGCTATACGCAGTATTTT.

This clonotype showed up just a few times. The chain employs TRBV7-8 and TRBJ2-1; 13 positions agree with TRBD2. The germline CDR1 and CDR2 sequences are SGHVS and FQNEAQ. The V gene end was trimmed by 1 base and the J gene end by 4 bases; junction bases not matched to a gene: 7. CDR3 size: 18 residues. CDR3 in DNA: TGTGCCAGCAGCTTAGACGGGGGACTAGCGGGGATTTACAATGAGCAGTTCTTC. Translating it yields CASSLDGGLAGIYNEQFF.

A few counts support this clonotype. CDR3 loop: CASNQDRQETQYF. The CDR3 DNA sequence: TGTGCCAGCAACCAGGACAGGCAAGAGACCCAGTACTTC. The chain couples TRBV2 to TRBJ2-5; 7 bases are shared with TRBD1. The CDR3 runs 13 residues. V gave up 7 bases and J gave up 2 bases; unmatched junction bases: 4. Germline CDR1 and CDR2: SNHLY and FYNNEI.